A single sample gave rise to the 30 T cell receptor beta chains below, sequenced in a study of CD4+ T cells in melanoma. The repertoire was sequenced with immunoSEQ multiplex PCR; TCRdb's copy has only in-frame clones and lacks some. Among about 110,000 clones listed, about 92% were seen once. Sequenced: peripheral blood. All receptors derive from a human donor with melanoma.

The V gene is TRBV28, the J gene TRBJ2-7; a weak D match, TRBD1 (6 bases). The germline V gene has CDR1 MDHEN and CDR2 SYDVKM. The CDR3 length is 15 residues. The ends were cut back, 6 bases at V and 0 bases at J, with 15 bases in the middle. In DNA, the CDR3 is TGTGCCAGCAGACCGACAGGAAGTCCCTCCTACGAGCAGTACTTC. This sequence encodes CASRPTGSPSYEQYF. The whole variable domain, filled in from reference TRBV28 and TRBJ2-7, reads DVKVTQSSRYLVKRTGEKVFLECVQDMDHENMFWYRQDPGLGLRLIYFSYDVKMKEKGDIPEGYSVSREKKERFSLILESASTNQTSMYLCASRPTGSPSYEQYFGPGTRLTVT.

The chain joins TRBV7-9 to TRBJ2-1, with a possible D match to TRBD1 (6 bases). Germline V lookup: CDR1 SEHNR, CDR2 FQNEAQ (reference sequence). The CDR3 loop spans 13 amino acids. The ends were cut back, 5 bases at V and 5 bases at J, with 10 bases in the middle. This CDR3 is CASSPSGDNEQFF. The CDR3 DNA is TGTGCCAGCAGCCCTTCAGGGGACAATGAGCAGTTCTTC.

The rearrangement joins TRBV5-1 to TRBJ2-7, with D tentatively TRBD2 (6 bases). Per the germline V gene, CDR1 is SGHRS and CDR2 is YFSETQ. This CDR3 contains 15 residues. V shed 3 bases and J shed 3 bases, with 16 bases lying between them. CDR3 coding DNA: TGCGCCAGCAGCTACGACCGGGACTTGGGCTACGAGCAGTACTTC. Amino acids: CASSYDRDLGYEQYF.

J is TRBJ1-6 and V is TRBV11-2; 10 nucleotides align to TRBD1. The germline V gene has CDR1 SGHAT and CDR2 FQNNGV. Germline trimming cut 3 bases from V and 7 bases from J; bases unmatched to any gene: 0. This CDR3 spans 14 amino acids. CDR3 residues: CASSLDRGNSPLHF. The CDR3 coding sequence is TGTGCCAGCAGCTTGGACAGGGGGAATTCACCCCTCCACTTT.

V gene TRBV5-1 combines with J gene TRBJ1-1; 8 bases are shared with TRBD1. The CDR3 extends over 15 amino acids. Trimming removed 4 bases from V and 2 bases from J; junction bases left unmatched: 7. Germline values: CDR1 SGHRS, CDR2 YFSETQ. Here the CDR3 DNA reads TGCGCCAGCAGCCCTCCCGGGACAGGCAACACTGAAGCTTTCTTT. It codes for CASSPPGTGNTEAFF.

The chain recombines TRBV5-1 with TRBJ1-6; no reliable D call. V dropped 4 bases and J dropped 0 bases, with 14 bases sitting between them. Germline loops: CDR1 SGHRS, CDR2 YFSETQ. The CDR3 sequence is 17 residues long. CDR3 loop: CASSALGRSSYNSPLHF. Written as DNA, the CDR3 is TGCGCCAGCAGCGCACTCGGACGGAGCTCCTATAATTCACCCCTCCACTTT.

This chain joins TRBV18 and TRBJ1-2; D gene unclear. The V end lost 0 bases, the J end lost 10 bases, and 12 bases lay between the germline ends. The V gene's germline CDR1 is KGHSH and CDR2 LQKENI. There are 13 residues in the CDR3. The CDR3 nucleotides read TGTGCCAGCTCACCACCGGCAAGGGTAGACTACACCTTC. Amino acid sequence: CASSPPARVDYTF.

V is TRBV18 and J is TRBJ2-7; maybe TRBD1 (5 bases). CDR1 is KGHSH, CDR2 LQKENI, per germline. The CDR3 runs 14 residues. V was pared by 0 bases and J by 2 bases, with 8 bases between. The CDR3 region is CASSPPTDAYEQYF. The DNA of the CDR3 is TGTGCCAGCTCACCACCGACAGATGCCTACGAGCAGTACTTC.

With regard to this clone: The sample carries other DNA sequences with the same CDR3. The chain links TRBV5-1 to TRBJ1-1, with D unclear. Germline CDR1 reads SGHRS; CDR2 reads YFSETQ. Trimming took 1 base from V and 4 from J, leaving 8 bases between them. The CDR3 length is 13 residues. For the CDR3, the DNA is TGCGCCAGCAGCTTGCGGGGTGGCACTGAAGCTTTCTTT. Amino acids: CASSLRGGTEAFF. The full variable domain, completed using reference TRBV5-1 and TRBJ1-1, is KAGVTQTPRYLIKTRGQQVTLSCSPISGHRSVSWYQQTPGQGLQFLFEYFSETQRNKGNFPGRFSGRQFSNSRSEMNVSTLELGDSALYLCASSLRGGTEAFFGQGTRLTVV.

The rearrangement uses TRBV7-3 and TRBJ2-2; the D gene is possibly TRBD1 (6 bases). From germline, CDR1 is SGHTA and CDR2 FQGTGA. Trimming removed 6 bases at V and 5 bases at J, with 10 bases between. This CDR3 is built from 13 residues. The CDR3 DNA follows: TGTGCCAGCAGACCCGGGACAACCGGGGAGCTGTTTTTT. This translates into CASRPGTTGELFF.

The DNA of the CDR3 is TGCGCCAGCAGCCCATTACTGACAGGGAAAGGGAAAAATGCCGGGGAGCTGTTTTTT. Its translation: CASSPLLTGKGKNAGELFF. V gene TRBV5-1 combines with J gene TRBJ2-2; the match to TRBD1 covers 7 bases. V lost 4 bases, J lost 6 bases, and 21 bases stayed unmatched. Per the germline V gene, CDR1 is SGHRS and CDR2 is YFSETQ. The CDR3 totals 19 residues. Based on the CDR3 plus reference TRBV5-1 and TRBJ2-2, the full variable domain is KAGVTQTPRYLIKTRGQQVTLSCSPISGHRSVSWYQQTPGQGLQFLFEYFSETQRNKGNFPGRFSGRQFSNSRSEMNVSTLELGDSALYLCASSPLLTGKGKNAGELFFGEGSRLTVL.

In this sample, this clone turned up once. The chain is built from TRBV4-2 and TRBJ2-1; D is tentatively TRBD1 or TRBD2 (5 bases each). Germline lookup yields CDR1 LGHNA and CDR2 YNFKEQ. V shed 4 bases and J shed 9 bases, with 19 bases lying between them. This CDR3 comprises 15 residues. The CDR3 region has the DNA TGTGCCAGCAGCCTCCGGGACCTAGAGAGCGGTGAGCAGTTCTTC. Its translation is CASSLRDLESGEQFF.

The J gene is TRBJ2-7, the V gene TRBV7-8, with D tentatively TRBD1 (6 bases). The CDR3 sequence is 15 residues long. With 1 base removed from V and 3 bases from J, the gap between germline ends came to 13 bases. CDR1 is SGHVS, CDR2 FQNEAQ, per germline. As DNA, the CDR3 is TGTGCCAGCAGCTTAGTAACAGGGAAAGGCTACGAGCAGTACTTC. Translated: CASSLVTGKGYEQYF.

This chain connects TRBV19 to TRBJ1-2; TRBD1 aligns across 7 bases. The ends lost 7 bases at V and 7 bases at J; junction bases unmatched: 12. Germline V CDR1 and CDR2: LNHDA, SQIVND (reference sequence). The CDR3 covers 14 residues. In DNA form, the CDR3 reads TGTGCCAGTACCCCACTAAGACAGGGCATTGGCTACACCTTC. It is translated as CASTPLRQGIGYTF.

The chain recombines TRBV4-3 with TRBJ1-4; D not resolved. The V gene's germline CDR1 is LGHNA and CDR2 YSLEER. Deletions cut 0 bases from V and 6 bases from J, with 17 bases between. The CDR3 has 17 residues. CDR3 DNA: TGCGCCAGCAGCCAAGATCGGGGAGAAGGGTATGATGAAAAACTGTTTTTT. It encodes CASSQDRGEGYDEKLFF.

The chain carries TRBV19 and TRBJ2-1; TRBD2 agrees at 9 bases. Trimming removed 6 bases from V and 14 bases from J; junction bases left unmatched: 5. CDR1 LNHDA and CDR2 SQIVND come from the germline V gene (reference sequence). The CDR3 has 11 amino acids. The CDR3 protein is CASSAGGPKFF. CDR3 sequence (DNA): TGTGCCAGTAGCGCGGGGGGGCCGAAGTTCTTC.

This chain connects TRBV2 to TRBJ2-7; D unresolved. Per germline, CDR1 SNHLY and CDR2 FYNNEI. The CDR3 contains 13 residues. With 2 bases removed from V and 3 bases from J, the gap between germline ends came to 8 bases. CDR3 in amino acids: CASSEPTVYEQYF. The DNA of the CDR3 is TGTGCCAGCAGTGAACCTACGGTCTACGAGCAGTACTTC.

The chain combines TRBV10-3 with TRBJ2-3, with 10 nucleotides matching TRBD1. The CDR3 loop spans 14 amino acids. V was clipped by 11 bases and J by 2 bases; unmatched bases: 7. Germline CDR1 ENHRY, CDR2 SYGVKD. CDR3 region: CAGRQGASTDTQYF. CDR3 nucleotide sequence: TGTGCCGGAAGACAGGGGGCGTCCACAGATACGCAGTATTTT.

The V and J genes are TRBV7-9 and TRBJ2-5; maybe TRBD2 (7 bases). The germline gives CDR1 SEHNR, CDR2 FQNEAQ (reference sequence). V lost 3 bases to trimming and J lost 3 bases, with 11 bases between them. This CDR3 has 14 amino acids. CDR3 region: CASSFAGAEETQYF. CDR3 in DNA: TGTGCCAGCAGCTTCGCGGGGGCCGAAGAGACCCAGTACTTC.

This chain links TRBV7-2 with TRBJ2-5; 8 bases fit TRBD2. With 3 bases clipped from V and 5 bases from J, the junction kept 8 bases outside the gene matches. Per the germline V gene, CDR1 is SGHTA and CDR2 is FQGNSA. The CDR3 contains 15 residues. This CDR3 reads CASSFSGTMGETQYF. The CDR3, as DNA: TGTGCCAGCAGCTTTAGCGGGACCATGGGGGAGACCCAGTACTTC.

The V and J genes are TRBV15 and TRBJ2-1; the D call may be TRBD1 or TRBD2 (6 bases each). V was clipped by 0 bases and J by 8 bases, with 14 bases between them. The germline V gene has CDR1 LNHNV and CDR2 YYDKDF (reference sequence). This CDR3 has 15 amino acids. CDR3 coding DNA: TGTGCCACCAGCAGAGAGGGGGCGAGGGGGGATGAGCAGTTCTTC. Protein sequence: CATSREGARGDEQFF.

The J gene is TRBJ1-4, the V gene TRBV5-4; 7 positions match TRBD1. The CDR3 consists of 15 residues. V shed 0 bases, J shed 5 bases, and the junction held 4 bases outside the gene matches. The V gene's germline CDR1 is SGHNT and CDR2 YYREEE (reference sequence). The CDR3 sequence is CASSLERTGNEKLFF. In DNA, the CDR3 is TGTGCCAGCAGCTTGGAGCGGACAGGCAATGAAAAACTGTTTTTT.

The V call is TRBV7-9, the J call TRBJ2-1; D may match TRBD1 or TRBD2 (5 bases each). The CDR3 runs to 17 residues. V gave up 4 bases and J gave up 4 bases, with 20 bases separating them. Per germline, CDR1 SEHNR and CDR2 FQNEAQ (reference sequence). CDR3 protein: CASSYLPGLKPYNEQFF. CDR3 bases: TGTGCCAGCAGCTATTTACCGGGGCTAAAACCTTACAATGAGCAGTTCTTC.

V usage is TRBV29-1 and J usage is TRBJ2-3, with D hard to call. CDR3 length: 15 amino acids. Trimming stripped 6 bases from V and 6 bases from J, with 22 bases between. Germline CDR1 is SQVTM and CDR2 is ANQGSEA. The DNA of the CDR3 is TGCAGCGTGGCCGAGGACGACCGGAATAGGGATACGCAGTATTTT. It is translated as CSVAEDDRNRDTQYF.

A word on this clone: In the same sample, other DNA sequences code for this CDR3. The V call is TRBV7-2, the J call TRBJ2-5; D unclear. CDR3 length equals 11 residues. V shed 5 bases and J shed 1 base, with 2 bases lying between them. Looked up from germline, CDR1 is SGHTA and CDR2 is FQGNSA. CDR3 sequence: CASSPQETQYF. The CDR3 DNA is TGTGCCAGCAGCCCCCAAGAGACCCAGTACTTC.

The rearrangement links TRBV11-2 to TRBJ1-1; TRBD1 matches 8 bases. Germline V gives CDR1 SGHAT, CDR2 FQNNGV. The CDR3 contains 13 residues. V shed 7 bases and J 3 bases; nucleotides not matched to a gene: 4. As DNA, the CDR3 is TGTGCCAGCACCAAGGACAGGGACACTGAAGCTTTCTTT. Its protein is CASTKDRDTEAFF.

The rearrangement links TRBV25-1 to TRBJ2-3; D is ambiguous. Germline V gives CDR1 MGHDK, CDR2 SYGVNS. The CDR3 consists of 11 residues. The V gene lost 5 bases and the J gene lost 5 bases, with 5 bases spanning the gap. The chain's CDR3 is CASSLQDTQYF. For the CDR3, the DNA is TGTGCCAGCAGTTTGCAAGATACGCAGTATTTT.

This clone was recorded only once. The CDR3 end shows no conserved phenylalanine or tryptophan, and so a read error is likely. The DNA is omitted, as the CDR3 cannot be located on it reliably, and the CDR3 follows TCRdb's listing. The CDR3: CASHPSPGQGAGKL. This chain links TRBV28 with TRBJ1-2; TRBD1 is the table's D call and was not checked against the DNA. Germline V lookup: CDR1 MDHEN, CDR2 SYDVKM. The CDR3 is made up of 14 amino acids, end residues included.

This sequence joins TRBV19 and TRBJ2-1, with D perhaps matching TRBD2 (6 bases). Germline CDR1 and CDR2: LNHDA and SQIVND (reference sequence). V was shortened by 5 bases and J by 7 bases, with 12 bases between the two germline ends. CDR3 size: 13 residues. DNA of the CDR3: TGTGCCAGTAGTGGGAGGTCAAAGAATGAGCAGTTCTTC. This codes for CASSGRSKNEQFF.

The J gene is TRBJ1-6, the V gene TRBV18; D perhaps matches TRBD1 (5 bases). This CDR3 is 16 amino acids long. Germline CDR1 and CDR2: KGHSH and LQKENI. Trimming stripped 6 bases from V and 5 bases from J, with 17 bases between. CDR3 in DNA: TGTGCCAGCTCCCCAGGGCGGGTGCAAAATAATTCACCCCTCCACTTT. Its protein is CASSPGRVQNNSPLHF.